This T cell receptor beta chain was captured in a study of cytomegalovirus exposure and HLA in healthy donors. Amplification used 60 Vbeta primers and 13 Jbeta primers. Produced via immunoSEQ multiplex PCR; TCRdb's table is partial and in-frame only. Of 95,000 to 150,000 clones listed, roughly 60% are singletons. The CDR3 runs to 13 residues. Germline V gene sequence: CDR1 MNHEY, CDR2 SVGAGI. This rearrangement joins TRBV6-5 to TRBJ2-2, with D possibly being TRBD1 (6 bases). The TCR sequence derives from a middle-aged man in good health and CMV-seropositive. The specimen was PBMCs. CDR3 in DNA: TGTGCACACAGGGCCGCGAACACCGGGGAGCTGTTTTTT. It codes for CAHRAANTGELFF.